The TCR beta chain described here comes from a study of CD8+ T cells in alopecia areata. In the study overall: Each day, treated patients took oral tofacitinib twice, at 5 to 10 mg per dose. Study outcomes and limitations: Greater clonality was observed in lesional scalp samples, especially alopecia totalis/universalis, versus normal scalp.

Lesional scalp punch biopsies and peripheral blood were collected from alopecia areata patients. This clone has only a few counts. Its antigen remains unidentified. Reverse transcribed after extraction, RNA yielded cDNA as the sequencing template. Using immunoSEQ multiplex PCR, the repertoire was profiled, and TCRdb retains in-frame clones only, with some absent. The sample records about 120,000 clones, around 49% being singletons. Germline V CDR1 and CDR2: LNHDA, SQIVND (reference sequence). The CDR3 consists of 14 residues. The junction had 5 bases not matched to a gene; V was cut back by 3 bases and J by 8 bases.

The input for sequencing was CD8+ T cells sorted from blood, taken at week 0. The receptor comes from a human donor with alopecia areata. The chain uses TRBV19 and TRBJ2-1, with 9 bases identical to TRBD2. CDR3 sequence: CASSIVAGEHEQFF. The DNA of the CDR3 is TGTGCCAGTAGTATCGTAGCGGGGGAACATGAGCAGTTCTTC.